The source of this T cell receptor beta chain is a study of cytomegalovirus exposure and HLA in healthy donors. Trimming took 6 bases from V and 0 from J, leaving 15 bases between them. Germline values: CDR1 MDHEN, CDR2 SYDVKM. This CDR3 region has 17 residues. PCR amplification relied on 60 Vbeta primers (plus 13 Jbeta primers). The repertoire was sequenced with immunoSEQ multiplex PCR; TCRdb's copy has only in-frame clones and lacks some. Of 100,000 or so clones listed, around four fifths are singletons. As for this clone: Its target is unknown.

General study results and limits: Altogether, 150 to 200 TCR beta chains were recorded as cytomegalovirus-associated. Researchers left out some V segments, among them TRBV6-2 and TRBV6-3, as indistinguishable. Analysis performed later showed TCR beta chains linked to HLA being more clonally expanded than equally common others.

This TCR derives from a man in his forties in good health and CMV-seronegative. The sequencing input was PBMCs. The V call is TRBV28, the J call TRBJ1-6; D gene uncertain. The CDR3 DNA is TGTGCCAGCAGCGGCGGTGGCATGAGCTCCTATAATTCACCCCTCCACTTT. Translated, it gives CASSGGGMSSYNSPLHF.